The 10 T cell receptor beta chains in this list originate from one sample, sequenced in a study of T cell responses to AZD1222 COVID-19 vaccine. Clones were sequenced by immunoSEQ multiplex PCR, and TCRdb holds only the in-frame ones, with some missing. Among 100,000 to 120,000 clones listed, about 87% were seen once. The specimen comprised peripheral blood, sampled on day 0 of AZD1222 vaccination. The source is an adult in good health.

The chain has TRBV12-3 or TRBV12-4 and TRBJ1-2; D is ambiguous. V was shortened by 3 bases and J by 11 bases, with 4 bases between the two germline ends. The CDR3 extends over 9 amino acids. In DNA form, the CDR3 reads TGTGCCAGCAGTTTTGAATACACCTTC. Residues: CASSFEYTF.

The rearrangement joins TRBV5-5 to TRBJ1-1, with D perhaps matching TRBD1 (5 bases). Trimming took off 0 bases at V and 4 bases at J, with 10 bases between the two ends. This CDR3 comprises 14 residues. CDR1 and CDR2 (germline): SGHKS, YYEKEE (reference sequence). The CDR3 region is CASSLVWTPTEAFF. The CDR3 DNA reads TGTGCCAGCAGCTTGGTGTGGACACCCACTGAAGCTTTCTTT.

V and J are TRBV27 and TRBJ2-2; 7 bases are shared with TRBD1. Trimming removed 2 bases from V and 7 bases from J; junction bases left unmatched: 7. The CDR3 totals 15 residues. CDR1 and CDR2 (germline): MNHEY, SMNVEV (reference sequence). CDR3 protein: CASSLNRGGDGELFF. Written as DNA, the CDR3 is TGTGCCAGCAGTTTAAATCGAGGGGGCGACGGGGAGCTGTTTTTT.

This clone was counted between two and nine times. This chain uses TRBV5-6 with TRBJ1-6; D unclear. This CDR3 comprises 14 residues. Trimming shortened V by 1 base and J by 7 bases, and 9 bases separated the two germline ends. The V gene's germline CDR1 is SGHDT and CDR2 YYEEEE. CDR3 protein: CASSLYQPNSPLHF. CDR3 coding DNA: TGTGCCAGCAGCTTGTATCAACCGAATTCACCCCTCCACTTT.

This chain links TRBV19 with TRBJ2-3; D may be TRBD1 or TRBD2 (6 bases each). Germline CDR1 LNHDA, CDR2 SQIVND (reference sequence). This CDR3 is built from 16 residues. V lost 3 bases to trimming and J lost 2 bases, with 15 bases between them. The CDR3 coding sequence is TGTGCCAGTAGTATGGGATGGGGGGCAGCCACAGATACGCAGTATTTT. Encoded protein: CASSMGWGAATDTQYF.

V gene TRBV5-1 combines with J gene TRBJ1-2; TRBD1 matches at 8 bases. The germline V gene encodes CDR1 SGHRS and CDR2 YFSETQ. The CDR3 loop spans 15 amino acids. J was trimmed by 3 bases and V by 4 bases; bases with no gene match: 8. The CDR3 coding sequence is TGCGCCAGCAGCGCGTTACAGGGGGGAGACTATGGCTACACCTTC. Protein: CASSALQGGDYGYTF.

The V and J genes are TRBV6-5 and TRBJ2-1; a possible D gene is TRBD2 (7 bases). The V end lost 6 bases, the J end lost 7 bases, and 19 bases lay between the germline ends. This CDR3 is built from 15 residues. Germline loops: CDR1 MNHEY, CDR2 SVGAGI. The CDR3 DNA reads TGTGCCAGCAGAAAAAAGGGGGGGCTATGGAATGAGCAGTTCTTC. Amino acids: CASRKKGGLWNEQFF.

The chain recombines TRBV3-1 (or the pseudogene TRBV3-2) with TRBJ2-7, with TRBD2 matching over 14 bases. Per germline, CDR1 LGHDT and CDR2 YNNKEL (reference sequence). V lost 4 bases to trimming and J lost 3 bases; unmatched junction nucleotides: 17. The CDR3 loop spans 20 amino acids. CDR3: CASSLSRTSGRWKSVYEQYF. CDR3 DNA: TGTGCCAGCAGCCTTTCCCGGACTAGCGGGAGGTGGAAGTCGGTCTACGAGCAGTACTTC.

The chain combines TRBV28 with TRBJ1-2, with 11 bases fitting TRBD1. V trimming: 8 bases; J trimming: 5 bases; junction bases outside the gene matches: 10. This CDR3 has 15 amino acids. Germline CDR1 and CDR2: MDHEN and SYDVKM. CDR3 bases: TGTGCCAGCGGCCTACCGGGACAGGGGGGTTATGGCTACACCTTC. Its protein product is CASGLPGQGGYGYTF.

This chain connects TRBV7-9 to TRBJ1-2; D is uncertain. The CDR3 extends over 11 amino acids. CDR1 is SEHNR and CDR2 is FQNEAQ in the germline V gene (reference sequence). The germline V and J ends were trimmed by 5 bases and 8 bases, with 9 bases remaining between them. The CDR3: CASSPTRGYTF. CDR3 bases: TGTGCCAGCAGCCCTACAAGGGGCTACACCTTC.